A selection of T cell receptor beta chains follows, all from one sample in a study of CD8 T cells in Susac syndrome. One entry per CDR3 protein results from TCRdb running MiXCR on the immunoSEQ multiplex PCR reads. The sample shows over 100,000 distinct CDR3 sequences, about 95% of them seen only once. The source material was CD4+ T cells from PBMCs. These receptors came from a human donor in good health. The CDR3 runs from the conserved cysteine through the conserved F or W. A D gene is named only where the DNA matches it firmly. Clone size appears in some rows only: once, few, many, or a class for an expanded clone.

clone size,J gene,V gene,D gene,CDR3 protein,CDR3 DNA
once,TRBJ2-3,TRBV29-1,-,CSAQVGATDTQYF,TGCAGCGCTCAGGTGGGGGCCACAGATACGCAGTATTTT
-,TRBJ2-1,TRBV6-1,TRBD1,CASSVQGAGGNEQFF,TGTGCCAGCAGTGTGCAGGGGGCCGGGGGCAATGAGCAGTTCTTC
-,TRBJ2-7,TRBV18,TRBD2,CASSPQAGGEQYF,TGTGCCAGCTCCCCACAGGCGGGGGGCGAGCAGTACTTC
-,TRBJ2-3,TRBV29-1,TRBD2,CSVVGLVRDTQYF,TGCAGCGTCGTGGGACTAGTAAGGGATACGCAGTATTTT
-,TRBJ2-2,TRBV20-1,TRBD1,CSARGQGELFF,TGCAGTGCTAGAGGACAGGGCGAGCTGTTTTTT
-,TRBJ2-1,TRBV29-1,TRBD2,CSVEDSKTSGSNEQFF,TGCAGCGTTGAAGATTCAAAGACTAGCGGGAGCAATGAGCAGTTCTTC
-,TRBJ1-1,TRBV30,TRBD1,CAWGQGMNTEAFF,TGTGCCTGGGGACAGGGGATGAACACTGAAGCTTTCTTT
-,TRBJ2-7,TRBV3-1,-,CASSQAGTQSYEQYF,TGTGCCAGCAGCCAAGCCGGGACTCAGTCCTACGAGCAGTACTTC
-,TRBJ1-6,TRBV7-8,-,CASSQNYNSPLHF,TGTGCCAGCAGCCAGAACTATAATTCACCCCTCCACTTT
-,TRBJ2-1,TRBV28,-,CASMGSPYNEQFF,TGTGCCAGTATGGGTTCGCCCTACAATGAGCAGTTCTTC
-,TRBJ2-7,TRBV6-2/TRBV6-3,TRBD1,CASKTSGQAYEQYF,TGTGCCAGCAAAACGTCGGGACAGGCCTACGAGCAGTACTTC
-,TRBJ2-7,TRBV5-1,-,CASSLVVGYEQYF,TGCGCCAGCAGCTTGGTAGTCGGCTACGAGCAGTACTTC
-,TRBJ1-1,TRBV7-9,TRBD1,CASSLGQGYSEAFF,TGTGCCAGCAGCTTAGGACAGGGCTACTCCGAAGCTTTCTTT
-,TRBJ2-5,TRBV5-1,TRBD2,CASSLDGGGETQYF,TGCGCCAGCAGCTTGGACGGCGGGGGAGAGACCCAGTACTTC
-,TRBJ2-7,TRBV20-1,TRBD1,CSAPDRGRYEQYF,TGCAGTGCTCCAGACAGGGGGCGTTACGAGCAGTACTTC
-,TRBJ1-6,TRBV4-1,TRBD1,CASSQLSGTGVSPLHF,TGCGCCAGCAGCCAACTATCCGGGACAGGGGTTTCACCCCTCCACTTT
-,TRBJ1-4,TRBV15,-,CATSRDLGGPATNEKLFF,TGTGCCACCAGCAGAGATCTCGGGGGACCGGCAACTAATGAAAAACTGTTTTTT
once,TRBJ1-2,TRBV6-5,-,CASSLGGPMRAYTF,TGTGCCAGCAGCCTAGGAGGGCCGATGAGGGCCTACACCTTC
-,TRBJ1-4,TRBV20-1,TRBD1,CSAREMGQNNEKLFF,TGCAGTGCTAGAGAAATGGGACAGAATAATGAAAAACTGTTTTTT
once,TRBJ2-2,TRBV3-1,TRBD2,CASSPVAGAPGELFF,TGTGCCAGCAGCCCTGTGGCGGGAGCTCCCGGGGAGCTGTTTTTT
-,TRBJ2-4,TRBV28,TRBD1,CASRRDRVASGIQYF,TGTGCCAGCAGGCGGGACAGGGTTGCTTCGGGCATTCAGTACTTC
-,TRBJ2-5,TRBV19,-,CASSPGPLTGTKETQYF,TGTGCCAGTAGTCCCGGCCCTCTCACCGGGACAAAAGAGACCCAGTACTTC
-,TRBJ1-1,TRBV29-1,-,CSVASAQLNTEAFF,TGCAGCGTTGCTTCCGCACAGCTGAACACTGAAGCTTTCTTT
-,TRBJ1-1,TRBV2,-,CASMKGLTEAFF,TGTGCCAGTATGAAGGGTCTCACTGAAGCTTTCTTT
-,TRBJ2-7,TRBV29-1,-,CSVGPGPSYEQYF,TGCAGCGTAGGTCCGGGACCTTCCTACGAGCAGTACTTC
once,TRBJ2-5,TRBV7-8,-,CASSLRSQGETQYF,TGTGCCAGCAGCTTACGGAGCCAAGGAGAGACCCAGTACTTC